Presented here are 20 T cell receptor beta chains from one specimen sequenced in a study of cytomegalovirus exposure and HLA in healthy donors. Generated by immunoSEQ multiplex PCR, the TCRdb table keeps only in-frame clones and is missing some. Counted here are 150,000 to 200,000 clones, over 65% occurring once; the ten biggest clones make up less than 9%. Sequenced material: PBMCs. Source of these receptors: a man younger than 35 in good health and CMV-seropositive.

CDR3 loop: CASSRDRGANTIYF. CDR3 in DNA: TGTGCCAGCAGTCGGGACAGGGGGGCAAACACCATATATTTT. The chain has TRBV6-5 and TRBJ1-3; TRBD1 aligns across 11 bases. The CDR3 extends over 14 amino acids. After removal of 5 bases from V and 6 bases from J, the junction contained 3 bases not matched to a gene. CDR1 MNHEY and CDR2 SVGAGI come from the germline V gene.

The chain carries TRBV19 and TRBJ2-1; TRBD2 matches at 11 bases. The CDR3 runs 17 residues. J lost 4 bases, V lost 6 bases, and 11 bases had no gene match. Germline loops: CDR1 LNHDA, CDR2 SQIVND (reference sequence). CDR3 loop: CASSGGASGRLYNEQFF. CDR3 DNA: TGTGCCAGTAGCGGAGGGGCTAGCGGGAGGCTTTACAATGAGCAGTTCTTC.

The chain carries TRBV9 and TRBJ2-7, with no clear D. The germline gives CDR1 SGDLS, CDR2 YYNGEE. With 4 bases removed from V and 6 bases from J, the gap between germline ends came to 14 bases. The length of the CDR3 is 13 residues. The CDR3, as DNA: TGTGCCAGCAGCTCCCGGTCGGGTGTCGAGCAGTACTTC. Its translation is CASSSRSGVEQYF.

This chain links TRBV9 with TRBJ2-7; D is ambiguous. CDR3 length equals 12 residues. Germline V gene sequence: CDR1 SGDLS, CDR2 YYNGEE. The V gene lost 0 bases and the J gene lost 6 bases, with 7 bases spanning the gap. The CDR3 bases are TGTGCCAGCAGCGTAGGAGACTCCGAGCAGTACTTC. As protein: CASSVGDSEQYF.

The chain is built from TRBV5-1 and TRBJ1-2; 10 nucleotides agree with TRBD1. Germline values: CDR1 SGHRS, CDR2 YFSETQ. V lost 4 bases and J lost 2; bases outside the gene matches: 5. There are 15 residues in the CDR3. The CDR3 loop reads CASSPQTGGNYGYTF. DNA of the CDR3: TGCGCCAGCAGCCCCCAGACAGGGGGCAACTATGGCTACACCTTC.

This clone has only one observation. V is TRBV4-2 and J is TRBJ1-1, with D unclear. Per germline, CDR1 LGHNA and CDR2 YNFKEQ. Trimming removed 4 bases from V and 3 bases from J, with 9 bases in between. CDR3 size: 13 residues. The CDR3 DNA is TGTGCCAGCAGCCCCCGAGGCGACACTGAAGCTTTCTTT. Its translation is CASSPRGDTEAFF.

V and J are TRBV9 and TRBJ2-2; 15 bases are shared with TRBD2. The CDR3 is 17 residues long. V dropped 4 bases and J dropped 7; count of bases not matched to a gene: 8. Looked up from germline, CDR1 is SGDLS and CDR2 is YYNGEE. As DNA, the CDR3 is TGTGCCAGCAGCTACAGGACTAGCGGGAGGGCTGGCGGGGAGCTGTTTTTT. It specifies CASSYRTSGRAGGELFF.

The CDR3 here is CASSRNTEAFF. The CDR3 DNA reads as TGTGCCAGCAGCCGGAACACTGAAGCTTTCTTT. The chain uses TRBV6-6 and TRBJ1-1; D unresolved. There are 11 residues in the CDR3. Trimming removed 6 bases from V and 1 base from J, with 3 bases in between. The V gene's germline CDR1 is MNHNY and CDR2 SVGAGI (reference sequence).

The chain links TRBV6-1 to TRBJ2-7, with 14 positions matching TRBD2. This CDR3 contains 14 residues. In germline, CDR1 is MNHNS, CDR2 SASEGT. The J segment lost 6 bases and the V segment lost 7 bases, leaving 5 bases of the junction unmatched. In nucleotides, the CDR3 is TGTGCCAGCACATGGACTAGCGGGAGGCCCGAGCAGTACTTC. Amino acid sequence: CASTWTSGRPEQYF.

V usage is TRBV30 and J usage is TRBJ1-2, with D perhaps TRBD1 (5 bases). Germline CDR1 is GTSNPN and CDR2 is SVGIG (reference sequence). This CDR3 is built from 11 residues. Trimming shortened V by 7 bases and J by 8 bases, and 14 bases separated the two germline ends. As DNA, the CDR3 is TGTGCCTTCTCAATCGGGGGAGGCTACACCTTC. Protein sequence: CAFSIGGGYTF.

The chain is built from TRBV9 and TRBJ2-5; D may be TRBD1 (6 bases). This CDR3 is built from 16 residues. Between the trimmed V and J ends, which lost 0 bases and 1 base, there was a span of 13 bases. Germline V gene data show CDR1 as SGDLS and CDR2 as YYNGEE. The CDR3 region is CASSVEAGRGQETQYF. The CDR3 bases are TGTGCCAGCAGCGTAGAGGCAGGCAGGGGCCAAGAGACCCAGTACTTC.

As to this clone: Other DNA sequences in this specimen translate into the identical CDR3. The rearrangement uses TRBV9 and TRBJ2-2, with 9 bases that match TRBD2. V trimming: 2 bases; J trimming: 1 base; junction bases outside the gene matches: 3. The CDR3 extends over 16 amino acids. In germline, CDR1 is SGDLS, CDR2 YYNGEE. CDR3 nucleotide sequence: TGTGCCAGCAGCGTTGAACTAGCGGGGAACACCGGGGAGCTGTTTTTT. Translated: CASSVELAGNTGELFF.

V usage is TRBV27 and J usage is TRBJ2-7, with 11 bases that match TRBD2. In germline, CDR1 is MNHEY, CDR2 SMNVEV (reference sequence). The CDR3 totals 17 residues. Trimming removed 4 bases from V and 3 bases from J; junction bases left unmatched: 11. CDR3 region: CASSSFPSTSGNYEQYF. The CDR3 nucleotides read TGTGCCAGCAGTTCATTCCCTTCGACTAGCGGGAACTACGAGCAGTACTTC.

This chain connects TRBV9 to TRBJ2-7, with TRBD2 identical over 10 bases. The V gene's germline CDR1 is SGDLS and CDR2 YYNGEE. The CDR3 is 15 amino acids. The junction had 6 bases not matched to a gene; V was cut back by 1 base and J by 5 bases. The CDR3 region has the DNA TGTGCCAGCAGCGTAACGACTAGCGGGTTGGACGAGCAGTACTTC. This sequence encodes CASSVTTSGLDEQYF.

This clone was picked up a small number of times. The chain combines TRBV6-5 with TRBJ1-2; TRBD1 aligns across 8 bases. This CDR3 has 13 amino acids. Germline loops: CDR1 MNHEY, CDR2 SVGAGI. The J segment lost 4 bases and the V segment lost 10 bases, leaving 8 bases of the junction unmatched. This CDR3 reads CATGQGPTYGYTF. CDR3 in DNA: TGTGCCACTGGACAGGGACCCACCTATGGCTACACCTTC.

The CDR3 sequence: CASSPVRGSDTQYF. As DNA, the CDR3 is TGTGCCAGCAGCCCTGTACGAGGGTCAGATACGCAGTATTTT. The rearrangement uses TRBV7-2 and TRBJ2-3; D might be TRBD2 (5 bases). CDR3 length equals 14 residues. The ends were cut back, 5 bases at V and 4 bases at J, with 13 bases in the middle. Germline values: CDR1 SGHTA, CDR2 FQGNSA.

This sequence joins TRBV27 and TRBJ2-3; D remains unclear. The CDR3 covers 14 residues. The V end lost 2 bases, the J end lost 0 bases, and 6 bases lay between the germline ends. Germline V gives CDR1 MNHEY, CDR2 SMNVEV (reference sequence). This CDR3 is CASSLRQSTDTQYF. CDR3 DNA: TGTGCCAGCAGTTTACGTCAGAGCACAGATACGCAGTATTTT.

The chain couples TRBV5-8 to TRBJ2-7; weak D call: TRBD2 (6 bases). Trimming left V 6 bases short and J 0 bases short, with 10 bases between. Looked up from germline, CDR1 is SGHTS and CDR2 is YDEGEE. The CDR3 extends over 13 amino acids. The CDR3 protein is CASKSGYSYEQYF. CDR3 bases: TGTGCCAGCAAGAGCGGGTACTCCTACGAGCAGTACTTC.

This chain joins TRBV4-2 and TRBJ2-3; the match to TRBD2 covers 7 bases. From germline, CDR1 is LGHNA and CDR2 YNFKEQ. V lost 0 bases and J lost 8; bases outside the gene matches: 14. The CDR3 sequence is 17 residues long. For the CDR3, the DNA is TGTGCCAGCAGCCAAGATCGAGCGGGAACCGCCCGGGGTACGCAGTATTTT. This encodes CASSQDRAGTARGTQYF.

The chain couples TRBV18 to TRBJ1-5; a weak D match, TRBD1 (5 bases). Germline V gene data show CDR1 as KGHSH and CDR2 as LQKENI. The germline V and J ends were trimmed by 2 bases and 4 bases, with 9 bases remaining between them. The CDR3 length is 14 residues. CDR3 protein: CASSPGALNQPQHF. The CDR3 nucleotides read TGTGCCAGCTCACCAGGGGCGCTTAATCAGCCCCAGCATTTT.